Sequencing of this TCR beta chain was carried out in a study of T cells after yellow fever vaccination. Notes on this clonotype: Its antigen is undetermined.

Study results and limitations: Most clones from primary vaccination were detected again post-booster (approximately 96% CD4, around 90% CD8).

Template switching by 5'RACE produced TCR cDNA, adding a universal primer site and UMIs. Each CDR3 protein is one row after TCRdb ran MiXCR on the 5' RACE reads. This table holds 200,000 to 250,000 distinct CDR3 sequences, 6.9% found once. Germline CDR1 MNHEY, CDR2 SMNVEV (reference sequence). V trimming: 6 bases; J trimming: 7 bases; junction bases outside the gene matches: 12. CDR3 size: 14 residues. The chain combines TRBV27 with TRBJ2-7; 7 bases are a match to TRBD2. The sample in question was CD4+ T cells sorted from PBMCs, obtained 15 days after the yellow fever booster vaccination. The TCR comes from a man aged 25 to 45 who received the YFV17D yellow fever vaccine. The CDR3 DNA reads as TGTGCCAGCAGAAAGGGTCAGGGACTACGAGAGCAGTACTTC. It yields the protein CASRKGQGLREQYF.